These 31 T cell receptor beta chains share one sample of origin, sequenced in a study of T cells in Graves' hyperthyroidism and ophthalmopathy. TCR beta CDR3 sequences were amplified from RNA transcripts. RT-PCR in the first round (using the HTBI primer set) targeted the TCR CDR3. Each CDR3 protein gets one entry after TCRdb re-called the multiplex PCR reads with MiXCR. The repertoire includes 300,000 or so distinct CDR3 sequences, 15% to 20% of them detected once, and about 50% sits in the top ten. The sample taken for sequencing was blood. These receptors were obtained from a woman aged 60 to 75 with Graves' ophthalmopathy.

This clonotype appeared many times. This rearrangement joins TRBV7-2 to TRBJ2-7; no firm D call. Germline V CDR1 and CDR2: SGHTA, FQGNSA. This CDR3 spans 13 amino acids. The V end was cut by 2 bases, the J end by 7 bases, with 12 bases between. DNA of the CDR3: TGTGCCAGCAGCTTATTGAAGCTATCGGAGCAGTACTTC. It yields the protein CASSLLKLSEQYF. Together with reference TRBV7-2 and TRBJ2-7, the CDR3 gives the full variable domain: GAGVSQSPSNKVTEKGKDVELRCDPISGHTALYWYRQSLGQGLEFLIYFQGNSAPDKSGLPSDRFSAERTGGSVSTLTIQRTQQEDSAVYLCASSLLKLSEQYFGPGTRLTVT.

This clonotype was detected ten times or more. J is TRBJ2-5 and V is TRBV29-1; 9 nucleotides line up with TRBD2. Per the germline V gene, CDR1 is SQVTM and CDR2 is ANQGSEA. This CDR3 is built from 13 residues. After removal of 4 bases from V and 2 bases from J, the junction contained 2 bases not matched to a gene. CDR3 DNA sequence: TGCAGCGTTGGCGGGGGGGTTCAAGAGACCCAGTACTTC. It translates to CSVGGGVQETQYF.

J is TRBJ1-4 and V is TRBV5-8, with TRBD1 identical over 10 bases. This CDR3 is built from 16 residues. The germline gives CDR1 SGHTS, CDR2 YDEGEE. With 4 bases clipped from V and 0 bases from J, the junction kept 3 bases outside the gene matches. CDR3 amino acids: CASSQGQGATNEKLFF. In nucleotides, the CDR3 is TGTGCCAGCAGCCAAGGACAGGGGGCAACTAATGAAAAACTGTTTTTT.

The rearrangement links TRBV19 to TRBJ1-1; tentatively, D is TRBD1 (6 bases). The CDR3 contains 15 residues. Per germline, CDR1 LNHDA and CDR2 SQIVND (reference sequence). V lost 0 bases to trimming and J lost 0 bases, with 8 bases between them. CDR3: CASSIDSGVNTEAFF. The DNA of the CDR3 is TGTGCCAGTAGTATAGATTCAGGGGTGAACACTGAAGCTTTCTTT.

The genes are TRBV9 and TRBJ2-1; 7 bases align to TRBD2. Trimming took 3 bases from V and 1 from J; bases not matched to a gene: 7. The CDR3 extends over 16 amino acids. Germline CDR1 reads SGDLS; CDR2 reads YYNGEE. Here the CDR3 reads CASSASSGGSYNEQFF. As DNA, the CDR3 is TGTGCCAGCAGCGCTTCTAGCGGAGGGTCCTACAATGAGCAGTTCTTC.

This clonotype was recorded only once. The junction departs from the called germline gene at one end, perhaps through a read error. This rearrangement joins TRBV7-9 to TRBJ1-5; no firm D call. Germline V lookup: CDR1 SEHNR, CDR2 FQNEAQ (reference sequence). CDR3 size: 15 residues. The CDR3 is CASSQEESSNQPQRF. The DNA of the CDR3 is TGTGCCAGCAGCCAAGAGGAGTCTAGCAATCAGCCCCAGCGTTTT.

This clonotype occurred many times. The V gene is TRBV28, the J gene TRBJ2-1, with D hard to call. V lost 6 bases to trimming and J lost 3 bases, with 3 bases between them. This CDR3 region has 11 residues. Germline V lookup: CDR1 MDHEN, CDR2 SYDVKM. The CDR3 DNA reads as TGTGCCAGCAGGCTCTACAATGAGCAGTTCTTC. Amino acids: CASRLYNEQFF. The full variable domain, with the rest looked up from reference TRBV28 and TRBJ2-1, is DVKVTQSSRYLVKRTGEKVFLECVQDMDHENMFWYRQDPGLGLRLIYFSYDVKMKEKGDIPEGYSVSREKKERFSLILESASTNQTSMYLCASRLYNEQFFGPGTRLTVL.

V gene TRBV14 combines with J gene TRBJ1-2; D gene ambiguous. V was shortened by 10 bases and J by 1 base, with 16 bases between the two germline ends. Germline values: CDR1 SGHDN, CDR2 FVKESK. The CDR3 runs to 14 residues. The CDR3 DNA sequence: TGTGCCATCCGAGGGTTAGAATATAACTATGGCTACACCTTC. This encodes CAIRGLEYNYGYTF.

This clonotype has ten or more counts. The rearrangement uses TRBV7-2 and TRBJ2-7, with D possibly TRBD1 on 6 matching bases. The CDR3 length is 13 residues. V was cut by 5 bases and J by 2 bases, with 10 bases left in between. CDR1 and CDR2 (germline): SGHTA, FQGNSA. The DNA for the CDR3 is TGTGCCAGCAGCGAATACAGGGCCTACGAGCAGTACTTC. Translated: CASSEYRAYEQYF.

V usage is TRBV5-1 and J usage is TRBJ2-7; D is possibly TRBD1 or TRBD2 (5 bases each). The CDR3 has 15 amino acids. V lost 4 bases and J 2 bases, leaving 16 bases between the germline ends. Germline CDR1 reads SGHRS; CDR2 reads YFSETQ. The CDR3 DNA reads as TGCGCCAGCAGCCGGTCCGAAGGGACCGCCTACGAGCAGTACTTC. Protein product: CASSRSEGTAYEQYF.

This clonotype was observed many times. The CDR3 reads CASSPGLAGVGEQYF. DNA for the CDR3: TGTGCCAGCAGCCCTGGACTAGCGGGGGTTGGAGAGCAGTACTTC. This chain connects TRBV7-2 to TRBJ2-7; 13 nucleotides align to TRBD2. The germline V gene has CDR1 SGHTA and CDR2 FQGNSA. Germline trimming cut 5 bases from V and 7 bases from J; bases unmatched to any gene: 8. This CDR3 contains 15 residues.

The chain employs TRBV18 and TRBJ2-7; possibly TRBD1 or TRBD2 for D (5 bases each). The germline V gene encodes CDR1 KGHSH and CDR2 LQKENI. The CDR3 has 14 amino acids. The V gene lost 8 bases and the J gene lost 2 bases, with 16 bases spanning the gap. The CDR3 coding sequence is TGTGCCAGCAGGGACGCCCAAAACCCCTACGAGCAGTACTTC. Its translation is CASRDAQNPYEQYF.

The rearrangement joins TRBV6-1 to TRBJ1-5; tentatively, D is TRBD1 (6 bases). The CDR3 extends over 13 amino acids. The ends were cut back, 8 bases at V and 4 bases at J, with 12 bases in the middle. The germline CDR1 and CDR2 sequences are MNHNS and SASEGT. CDR3 sequence (DNA): TGTGCCAGCGTAAGACAGGTGAATCAGCCCCAGCATTTT. This codes for CASVRQVNQPQHF.

This clonotype appeared many times. The chain links TRBV28 to TRBJ2-2; no definite D call. The CDR3 is made up of 15 amino acids. Trimming took off 3 bases at V and 9 bases at J, with 17 bases between the two ends. Germline V gives CDR1 MDHEN, CDR2 SYDVKM. The CDR3 sequence is CASSFPTDGPRELFF. As DNA, the CDR3 is TGTGCCAGCAGTTTTCCTACCGACGGCCCCAGGGAGCTGTTTTTT.

This clonotype has at least ten counts. The rearrangement joins TRBV3-1 to TRBJ2-3; tentatively, D is TRBD1 or TRBD2 (5 bases each). CDR1 is LGHDT and CDR2 is YNNKEL in the germline V gene (reference sequence). The V end lost 1 base, the J end lost 4 bases, and 6 bases lay between the germline ends. This CDR3 region has 13 residues. CDR3 coding DNA: TGTGCCAGCAGCCAAGGGGGGTCAGATACGCAGTATTTT. Translation: CASSQGGSDTQYF.

The rearrangement links TRBV6-5 to TRBJ1-1; D unresolved. Trimming took 2 bases from V and 8 from J, leaving 18 bases between them. The CDR3 loop spans 15 amino acids. CDR1 is MNHEY, CDR2 SVGAGI, per germline. CDR3 sequence reads: CASSYGSSIPTEAFF. The DNA of the CDR3 is TGTGCCAGCAGTTACGGGAGTTCGATCCCCACCGAAGCTTTCTTT.

The chain carries TRBV4-2 and TRBJ2-3, with TRBD1 identical over 10 bases. The length of the CDR3 is 16 residues. From germline, CDR1 is LGHNA and CDR2 YNFKEQ. The V gene end was trimmed by 4 bases and the J gene end by 1 base; junction bases not matched to a gene: 5. The CDR3 DNA is TGTGCCAGCAGCCGAGACGGGACAGGGGGCACAGATACGCAGTATTTT. This sequence encodes CASSRDGTGGTDTQYF.

Comments on this clonotype: It may be a read error: a sequence one base away is much more abundant. V is TRBV20-1 and J is TRBJ2-3, with TRBD2 matching 9 bases. Trimming at V came to 5 bases and at J to 3 bases, leaving 9 bases not matched to a gene. The CDR3 spans 15 residues. The germline CDR1 and CDR2 sequences are DFQATT and SNEGSKA (reference sequence). CDR3 nucleotide sequence: TGCAGTGCTGGGGCGGGAGGGGTTTCAACAGATACGCAGTATTTT. Its translation is CSAGAGGVSTDTQYF.

This clonotype was observed many times. V and J are TRBV6-2 or TRBV6-3 and TRBJ2-7; 7 positions match TRBD1. The CDR3 has 14 amino acids. V trimming: 7 bases; J trimming: 5 bases; junction bases outside the gene matches: 11. CDR1 is MNHEY, CDR2 SVGEGT, per germline. DNA of the CDR3: TGTGCCAGCAAGAGTTGGGACAGATCCAACGAGCAGTACTTC. Translating gives CASKSWDRSNEQYF.

The chain uses TRBV6-2 or TRBV6-3 and TRBJ2-6; 9 bases line up with TRBD2. The CDR3 is made up of 17 amino acids. V shed 8 bases and J 0 bases; nucleotides not matched to a gene: 8. Germline CDR1 is MNHEY and CDR2 is SVGEGT. CDR3 DNA: TGTGCCAGCGGTAGACTAGCGGAACGCTCTGGGGCCAACGTCCTGACTTTC. Protein sequence: CASGRLAERSGANVLTF.

This clonotype came up many times. The CDR3 nucleotides are TGCAGTGCTAGAGATAGGAGGGTTGGCGGCTACACCTTC. It is translated as CSARDRRVGGYTF. The rearrangement joins TRBV20-1 to TRBJ1-2; D gene unclear. Trimming cost V 0 bases and J 8 bases, with 13 bases left between them. CDR1 is DFQATT and CDR2 is SNEGSKA in the germline V gene (reference sequence). The CDR3 contains 13 residues.

This clonotype appeared many times. The chain employs TRBV6-1 and TRBJ1-4, with D possibly being TRBD1 (6 bases). CDR3 length: 15 residues. Looked up from germline, CDR1 is MNHNS and CDR2 is SASEGT. The ends were cut back, 6 bases at V and 7 bases at J, with 18 bases in the middle. The CDR3 protein is CASRTGQGRGEKLFF. DNA of the CDR3: TGTGCCAGCAGAACGGGGCAGGGGAGAGGTGAAAAACTGTTTTTT.

This clonotype was seen at least ten times. V gene TRBV2 combines with J gene TRBJ2-4; no firm D call. CDR1 is SNHLY and CDR2 is FYNNEI in the germline V gene. The length of the CDR3 is 12 residues. V lost 3 bases and J lost 6, with 6 bases in between. CDR3 sequence reads: CASSDSGNIQYF. The CDR3 DNA is TGTGCCAGCAGTGATTCAGGAAACATTCAGTACTTC.

The J gene is TRBJ1-5, the V gene TRBV15; D is unclear. Trimming left V 0 bases short and J 5 bases short, with 8 bases between. The CDR3 is made up of 14 amino acids. Germline CDR1 and CDR2: LNHNV and YYDKDF (reference sequence). The CDR3 region is CATSRERRYQPQHF. CDR3 DNA sequence: TGTGCCACCAGCAGAGAGAGGAGATATCAGCCCCAGCATTTT. The complete variable domain, with remaining parts taken from reference TRBV15 and TRBJ1-5, reads DAMVIQNPRYQVTQFGKPVTLSCSQTLNHNVMYWYQQKSSQAPKLLFHYYDKDFNNEADTPDNFQSRRPNTSFCFLDIRSPGLGDTAMYLCATSRERRYQPQHFGDGTRLSIL.

There are a few counts of this clonotype. The chain carries TRBV27 and TRBJ2-7, with 10 bases lining up with TRBD1. The CDR3 extends over 17 amino acids. V was clipped by 3 bases and J by 1 base; unmatched bases: 9. The germline CDR1 and CDR2 sequences are MNHEY and SMNVEV (reference sequence). This CDR3 reads CASSFLTGGAMSYEQYF. The CDR3 bases are TGTGCCAGCAGTTTCCTGACAGGGGGCGCCATGTCCTACGAGCAGTACTTC.

This clonotype was observed at least ten times. The gene calls are TRBV15 and TRBJ2-5; D not resolved. V lost 1 base and J 1 base, leaving 7 bases between the germline ends. Germline lookup yields CDR1 LNHNV and CDR2 YYDKDF (reference sequence). The CDR3 length is 14 residues. CDR3 sequence reads: CATSRAPSQETQYF. DNA of the CDR3: TGTGCCACCAGCAGAGCGCCGAGCCAAGAGACCCAGTACTTC.

This clonotype was seen ten or more times. The V and J genes are TRBV12-3 or TRBV12-4 and TRBJ2-5; maybe TRBD1 (5 bases). V lost 1 base and J lost 2, with 11 bases in between. The CDR3 contains 15 residues. CDR3 DNA: TGTGCCAGCAGTTTAGGGCAGGGTGGGCAAGAGACCCAGTACTTC. Amino acid sequence: CASSLGQGGQETQYF.

This clonotype occurred many times. The chain has TRBV28 and TRBJ1-2; TRBD1 agrees at 7 bases. After removal of 4 bases from V and 6 bases from J, the junction contained 8 bases not matched to a gene. Germline V gene sequence: CDR1 MDHEN, CDR2 SYDVKM. This CDR3 region has 14 residues. In DNA form, the CDR3 reads TGTGCCAGCAGTTCCACAGGGGCGTTCGATGGCTACACCTTC. It yields the protein CASSSTGAFDGYTF.

Many counts were recorded for this clonotype. This may be a read error, as it is one base from a much larger clone. The J gene is TRBJ2-7, the V gene TRBV13; tentative D call: TRBD1 (6 bases). The germline gives CDR1 PRHDT, CDR2 FYEKMQ (reference sequence). The V and J ends lost 0 bases and 2 bases respectively, with 8 bases between them. The CDR3 has 14 amino acids. CDR3 DNA sequence: TGTGCCAGCAGCTTAGGAGGGACAACCTACGAGCAGTACTTC. Amino acid sequence: CASSLGGTTYEQYF.

This clonotype has a handful of counts. CDR3 sequence: CSARGTSGLAYEQYF. CDR3 in DNA: TGCAGTGCTAGGGGGACTAGCGGGCTAGCCTACGAGCAGTACTTC. The chain combines TRBV20-1 with TRBJ2-7, with TRBD2 identical over 12 bases. This CDR3 is 15 amino acids long. Unmatched junction bases numbered 5, after V lost 3 bases and J lost 2 bases. The germline CDR1 and CDR2 sequences are DFQATT and SNEGSKA (reference sequence).

This clonotype was counted at least ten times. This chain joins TRBV20-1 and TRBJ2-7, with D hard to call. The CDR3 totals 11 residues. Trimming took 5 bases from V and 3 from J, leaving 8 bases between them. The germline V gene encodes CDR1 DFQATT and CDR2 SNEGSKA (reference sequence). For the CDR3, the DNA is TGCAGTGCTGAAGCCATCTACGAGCAGTACTTC. Amino acid sequence: CSAEAIYEQYF.